These 8 T cell receptor beta chains were sequenced from one sample in a study of cytomegalovirus exposure and HLA in healthy donors. The PCR ran on 60 Vbeta and 13 Jbeta primers. Using immunoSEQ multiplex PCR, the repertoire was profiled, and TCRdb retains in-frame clones only, with some absent. The sample includes under 200,000 clones, about 13% seen only once; the top ten take about 7.8%. Sequences were obtained from PBMCs. The receptors originated from a man aged 45 to 65 in good health and CMV-seropositive.

The DNA of the CDR3 is TGTGCCAGCATTCACAGGCTAGTGAGCAATCAGCCCCAGCATTTT. Translating gives CASIHRLVSNQPQHF. This chain joins TRBV6-4 and TRBJ1-5, with a weak D call TRBD1 (5 bases). Trimming removed 7 bases at V and 1 base at J, with 14 bases between. The germline gives CDR1 MRHNA, CDR2 SNTAGT. The CDR3 loop spans 15 amino acids.

The gene calls are TRBV9 and TRBJ2-1; possibly TRBD2 for D (6 bases). This CDR3 is built from 15 residues. Germline CDR1 SGDLS, CDR2 YYNGEE. Trimming took off 0 bases at V and 6 bases at J, with 13 bases between the two ends. The CDR3 nucleotides read TGTGCCAGCAGCGTAGCGAGTCCCGGGGGCAATGAGCAGTTCTTC. It yields the protein CASSVASPGGNEQFF.

The rearrangement joins TRBV11-2 to TRBJ1-3, with D unresolved. V lost 5 bases and J 2 bases, leaving 13 bases between the germline ends. The CDR3 has 15 amino acids. The germline gives CDR1 SGHAT, CDR2 FQNNGV. The CDR3 bases are TGTGCCAGCAGCCTCGAGGGATCTACTGGAAACACCATATATTTT. Protein: CASSLEGSTGNTIYF.

There are a few counts of this clone. The chain employs TRBV7-3 and TRBJ2-3; tentatively, D is TRBD2 (7 bases). Trimming took off 2 bases at V and 4 bases at J, with 16 bases between the two ends. The CDR3 is made up of 16 amino acids. CDR1 is SGHTA, CDR2 FQGTGA, per germline. Written as DNA, the CDR3 is TGTGCCAGCAGCTTAGGGAGGGGGGGCAACGCAGATACGCAGTATTTT. Its translation: CASSLGRGGNADTQYF.

V gene TRBV19 combines with J gene TRBJ2-5, with D tentatively TRBD1 (6 bases). This CDR3 is built from 14 residues. In germline, CDR1 is LNHDA, CDR2 SQIVND (reference sequence). Trimming took 5 bases from V and 5 from J, leaving 15 bases between them. Written as DNA, the CDR3 is TGTGCCAGTAGTCTCGGGACATCTCCGGAGACCCAGTACTTC. Translation gives CASSLGTSPETQYF. Full variable domain (outside the CDR3, taken from reference TRBV19 and TRBJ2-5): DGGITQSPKYLFRKEGQNVTLSCEQNLNHDAMYWYRQDPGQGLRLIYYSQIVNDFQKGDIAEGYSVSREKKESFPLTVTSAQKNPTAFYLCASSLGTSPETQYFGPGTRLLVL.

The rearrangement links TRBV19 to TRBJ1-1, with 8 bases lining up with TRBD1. The trim removed 4 bases at V and 1 base at J, leaving 5 bases unmatched. This CDR3 has 15 residues. Germline lookup yields CDR1 LNHDA and CDR2 SQIVND (reference sequence). This chain's CDR3 is CASSTLGQGNTEAFF. CDR3 nucleotides: TGTGCCAGTAGTACCCTTGGACAGGGGAACACTGAAGCTTTCTTT.

CDR3 in DNA: TGTGCCATCAGTAGGAGAACCGGGCCTCAAGGGGTAGATGGCTACACCTTC. It codes for CAISRRTGPQGVDGYTF. The gene calls are TRBV10-3 and TRBJ1-2; TRBD1 is a possible D gene (5 bases). The CDR3 extends over 17 amino acids. The V and J ends lost 5 bases and 6 bases respectively, with 25 bases between them. The germline gives CDR1 ENHRY, CDR2 SYGVKD.

The chain uses TRBV7-2 and TRBJ1-2, with 7 bases aligning to TRBD1. J lost 5 bases, V lost 5 bases, and 5 bases had no gene match. The germline gives CDR1 SGHTA, CDR2 FQGNSA. This CDR3 contains 13 residues. The CDR3 DNA follows: TGTGCCAGCAGCATACCGGGACAGTATGGCTACACCTTC. Protein sequence: CASSIPGQYGYTF.